A selection of T cell receptor beta chains follows, all from one sample in a study of blood T cell repertoires in COVID-19. TCRdb's copy holds only in-frame clones and misses some; the assay was immunoSEQ multiplex PCR. This sample has tens of thousands of clones, with 90% found just once. The sample taken for sequencing was peripheral blood. Receptors were obtained from a man in his sixties with acute or convalescent COVID-19. CDR3s include the opening cysteine and the closing phenylalanine or tryptophan. D genes are given only for firm matches. Only part of the rows carry a size: once, few, many, or a class if the clone is expanded.

CDR3nt: TGTGCCAGCAGCCCCGGGATCACAGATACGCAGTATTTT
CDR3aa: CASSPGITDTQYF
d_gene: NA
j_gene: TRBJ2-3
v_gene: TRBV11-3
abundance: NA

CDR3nt: TGTGCCAGCAGCGCCTCTCCGCAGCGGGGGGTCGATGAGCAGTTCTTC
CDR3aa: CASSASPQRGVDEQFF
d_gene: TRBD2
j_gene: TRBJ2-1
v_gene: TRBV9
abundance: NA

CDR3nt: TGTGCCAGCAGACGACAGCAGAACACTGAAGCTTTCTTT
CDR3aa: CASRRQQNTEAFF
d_gene: NA
j_gene: TRBJ1-1
v_gene: TRBV6-5
abundance: NA

CDR3nt: TGCAGCGTTGACGATGGCACGACTAACTATGGCTACACCTTC
CDR3aa: CSVDDGTTNYGYTF
d_gene: NA
j_gene: TRBJ1-2
v_gene: TRBV29-1
abundance: NA

CDR3nt: TGTGCCACCAGTGATTCAGTTTCGGGATCACTCTATGGCTACACCTTC
CDR3aa: CATSDSVSGSLYGYTF
d_gene: NA
j_gene: TRBJ1-2
v_gene: TRBV24-1
abundance: once

CDR3nt: TGTGCCAGCAGCCCCCGCCAAGCTTACGAGCAGTACTTC
CDR3aa: CASSPRQAYEQYF
d_gene: NA
j_gene: TRBJ2-7
v_gene: TRBV7-9
abundance: NA

CDR3nt: TGTGCCAGCAGCTCTCCTAGGGGACAGGCAAACTACGAGCAGTACTTC
CDR3aa: CASSSPRGQANYEQYF
d_gene: TRBD1
j_gene: TRBJ2-7
v_gene: TRBV5-4
abundance: NA

CDR3nt: TGTGCCAGCAGACCGGGAGCGGGCCTCGAAAACACTGAAGCTTTCTTT
CDR3aa: CASRPGAGLENTEAFF
d_gene: NA
j_gene: TRBJ1-1
v_gene: TRBV7-9
abundance: once

CDR3nt: TGTGCCAGCAGCCATACACAGGGGGCATCCCTCTACGAGCAGTACTTC
CDR3aa: CASSHTQGASLYEQYF
d_gene: TRBD1
j_gene: TRBJ2-7
v_gene: TRBV5-4
abundance: NA

CDR3nt: TGTGCCAGCAGCCTCCGGGGTCTCGGGGAAAATGAAAAACTGTTTTTT
CDR3aa: CASSLRGLGENEKLFF
d_gene: NA
j_gene: TRBJ1-4
v_gene: TRBV3-1/TRBV3-2
abundance: NA

CDR3nt: TGTGCCAGCAAAGAGGCATCCGAAGGAGGGCAGTTCTTC
CDR3aa: CASKEASEGGQFF
d_gene: NA
j_gene: TRBJ2-1
v_gene: TRBV2
abundance: NA